This record covers a single TCR beta chain. Germline V gives CDR1 SGHDT, CDR2 YYEEEE. The CDR3 has 15 residues. Trimming took 4 bases from V and 2 from J, leaving 14 bases between them. The data were produced by immunoSEQ multiplex PCR, yet TCRdb's version contains in-frame clones alone and is incomplete. Among roughly 2.2 million clones listed, just over 90% were seen once. The data derive from a study of shared clonotypes between healthy human individuals. The receptor was derived from a man aged 18 to 29 in good health. Some clones in this sample may be carry-over from other donors' samples. Sequenced input: naive CD4+ T cells from PBMCs. The subset: CD45RA+ positively selected. The genes are TRBV5-6 and TRBJ2-3, with unresolved D. CDR3 bases: TGTGCCAGCAGCCCCGGTCGGGTGGACACAGATACGCAGTATTTT. Encoded protein: CASSPGRVDTDTQYF.